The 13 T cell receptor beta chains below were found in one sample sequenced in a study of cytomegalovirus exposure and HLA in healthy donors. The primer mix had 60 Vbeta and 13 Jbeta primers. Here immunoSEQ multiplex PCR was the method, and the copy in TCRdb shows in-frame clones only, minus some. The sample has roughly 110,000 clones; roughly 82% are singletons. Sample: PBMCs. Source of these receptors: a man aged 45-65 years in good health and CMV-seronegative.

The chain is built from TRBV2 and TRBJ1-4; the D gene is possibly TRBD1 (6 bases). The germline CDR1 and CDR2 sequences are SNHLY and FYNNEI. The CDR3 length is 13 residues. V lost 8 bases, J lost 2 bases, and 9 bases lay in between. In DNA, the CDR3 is TGTGCCAGCCGAAGGGGGACTAATGAAAAACTGTTTTTT. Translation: CASRRGTNEKLFF.

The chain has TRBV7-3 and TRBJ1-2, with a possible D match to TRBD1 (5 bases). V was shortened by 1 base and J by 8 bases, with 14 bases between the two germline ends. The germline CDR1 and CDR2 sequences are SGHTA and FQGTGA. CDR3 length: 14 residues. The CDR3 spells CASSLNPGQGGYTF. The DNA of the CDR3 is TGTGCCAGCAGCTTAAACCCAGGGCAGGGAGGCTACACCTTC.

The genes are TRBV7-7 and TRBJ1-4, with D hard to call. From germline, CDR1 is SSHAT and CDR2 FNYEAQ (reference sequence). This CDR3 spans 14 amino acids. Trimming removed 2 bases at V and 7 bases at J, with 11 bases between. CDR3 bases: TGTGCCAGCAGCTTAAGTCAGTCTTCTGAAAAACTGTTTTTT. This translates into CASSLSQSSEKLFF.

As DNA, the CDR3 is TGTGCCAGTAGCCCTATAGGAGCTAGCCCACTCCCGAACACCGGGGAGCTGTTTTTT. It codes for CASSPIGASPLPNTGELFF. The chain employs TRBV19 and TRBJ2-2; TRBD2 might be the D (5 bases). The CDR3 covers 19 residues. Trimming left V 6 bases short and J 0 bases short, with 23 bases between. Germline V gene data show CDR1 as LNHDA and CDR2 as SQIVND (reference sequence).

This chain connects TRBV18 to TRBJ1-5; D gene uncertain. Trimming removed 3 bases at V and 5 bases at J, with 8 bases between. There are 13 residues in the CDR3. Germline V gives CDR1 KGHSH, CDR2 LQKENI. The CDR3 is CASSPGPDQPQHF. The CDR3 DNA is TGTGCCAGCTCACCGGGCCCGGATCAGCCCCAGCATTTT.

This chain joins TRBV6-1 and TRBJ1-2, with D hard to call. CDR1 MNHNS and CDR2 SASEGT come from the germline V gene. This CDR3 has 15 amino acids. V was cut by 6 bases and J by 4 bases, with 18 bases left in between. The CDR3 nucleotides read TGTGCCAGCAGCCAAGTAACTCCGGCGGGCTATGGCTACACCTTC. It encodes CASSQVTPAGYGYTF.

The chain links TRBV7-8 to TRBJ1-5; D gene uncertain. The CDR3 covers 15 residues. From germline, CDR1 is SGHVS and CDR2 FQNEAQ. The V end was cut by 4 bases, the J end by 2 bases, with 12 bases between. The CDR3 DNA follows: TGTGCCAGCAGCTCCTCTCGCCCAGGCAATCAGCCCCAGCATTTT. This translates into CASSSSRPGNQPQHF. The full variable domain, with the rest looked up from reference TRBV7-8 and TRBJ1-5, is GAGVSQSPRYKVAKRGQDVALRCDPISGHVSLFWYQQALGQGPEFLTYFQNEAQLDKSGLPSDRFFAERPEGSVSTLKIQRTQQEDSAVYLCASSSSRPGNQPQHFGDGTRLSIL.

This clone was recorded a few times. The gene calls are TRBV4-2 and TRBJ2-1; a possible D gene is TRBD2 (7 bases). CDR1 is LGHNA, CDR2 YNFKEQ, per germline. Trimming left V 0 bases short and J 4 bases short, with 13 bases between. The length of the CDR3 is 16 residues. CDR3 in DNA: TGTGCCAGCAGCCAAGAGGTTCGGGGGGCGTACAATGAGCAGTTCTTC. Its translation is CASSQEVRGAYNEQFF.

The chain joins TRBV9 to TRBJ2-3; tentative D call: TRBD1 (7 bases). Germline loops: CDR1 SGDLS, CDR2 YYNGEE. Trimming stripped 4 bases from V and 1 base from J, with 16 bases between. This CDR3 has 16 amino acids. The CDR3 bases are TGTGCCAGCAGCCCAGGGGGGCTCGGGGGCACAGATACGCAGTATTTT. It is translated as CASSPGGLGGTDTQYF.

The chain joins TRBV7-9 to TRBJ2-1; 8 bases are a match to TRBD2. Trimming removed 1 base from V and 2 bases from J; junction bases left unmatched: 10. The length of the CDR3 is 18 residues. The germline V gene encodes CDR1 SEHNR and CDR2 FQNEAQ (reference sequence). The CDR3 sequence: CASSLGSGVSIAYNEQFF. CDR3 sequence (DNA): TGTGCCAGCAGCTTAGGTAGCGGGGTGTCTATTGCCTACAATGAGCAGTTCTTC.

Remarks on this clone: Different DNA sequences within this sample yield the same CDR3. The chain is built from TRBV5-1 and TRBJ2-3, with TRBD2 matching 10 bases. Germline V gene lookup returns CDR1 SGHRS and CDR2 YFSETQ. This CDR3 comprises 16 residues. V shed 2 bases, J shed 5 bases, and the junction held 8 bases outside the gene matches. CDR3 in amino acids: CASSLEGAGGIDTQYF. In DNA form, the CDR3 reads TGCGCCAGCAGCTTAGAGGGAGCGGGGGGGATAGATACGCAGTATTTT.

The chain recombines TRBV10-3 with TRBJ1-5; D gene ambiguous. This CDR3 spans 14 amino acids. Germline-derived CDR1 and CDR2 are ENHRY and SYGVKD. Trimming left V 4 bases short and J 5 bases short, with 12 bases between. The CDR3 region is CAISGRQDYQPQHF. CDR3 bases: TGTGCCATCAGTGGAAGGCAGGACTATCAGCCCCAGCATTTT.

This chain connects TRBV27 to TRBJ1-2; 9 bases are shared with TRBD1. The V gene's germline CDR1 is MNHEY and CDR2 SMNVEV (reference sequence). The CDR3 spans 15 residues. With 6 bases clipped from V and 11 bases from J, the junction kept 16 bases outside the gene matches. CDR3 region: CASSDPGQGPLFYTF. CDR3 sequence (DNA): TGTGCCAGCAGCGATCCGGGACAGGGCCCCCTATTTTACACCTTC.